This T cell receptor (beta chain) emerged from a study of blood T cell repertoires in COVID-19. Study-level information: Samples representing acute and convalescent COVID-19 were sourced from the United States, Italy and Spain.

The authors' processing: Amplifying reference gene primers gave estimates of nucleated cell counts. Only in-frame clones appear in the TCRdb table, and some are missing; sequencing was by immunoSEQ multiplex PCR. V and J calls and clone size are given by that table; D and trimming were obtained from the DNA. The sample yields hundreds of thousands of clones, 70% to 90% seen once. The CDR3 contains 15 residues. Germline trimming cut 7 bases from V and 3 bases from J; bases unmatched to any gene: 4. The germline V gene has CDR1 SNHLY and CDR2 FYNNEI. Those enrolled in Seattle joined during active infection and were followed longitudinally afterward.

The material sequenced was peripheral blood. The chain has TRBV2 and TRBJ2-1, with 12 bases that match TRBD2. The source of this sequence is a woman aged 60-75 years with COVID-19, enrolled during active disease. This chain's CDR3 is CASTLTSGGYNEQFF. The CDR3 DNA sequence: TGTGCCAGCACCCTGACTAGCGGGGGCTACAATGAGCAGTTCTTC.